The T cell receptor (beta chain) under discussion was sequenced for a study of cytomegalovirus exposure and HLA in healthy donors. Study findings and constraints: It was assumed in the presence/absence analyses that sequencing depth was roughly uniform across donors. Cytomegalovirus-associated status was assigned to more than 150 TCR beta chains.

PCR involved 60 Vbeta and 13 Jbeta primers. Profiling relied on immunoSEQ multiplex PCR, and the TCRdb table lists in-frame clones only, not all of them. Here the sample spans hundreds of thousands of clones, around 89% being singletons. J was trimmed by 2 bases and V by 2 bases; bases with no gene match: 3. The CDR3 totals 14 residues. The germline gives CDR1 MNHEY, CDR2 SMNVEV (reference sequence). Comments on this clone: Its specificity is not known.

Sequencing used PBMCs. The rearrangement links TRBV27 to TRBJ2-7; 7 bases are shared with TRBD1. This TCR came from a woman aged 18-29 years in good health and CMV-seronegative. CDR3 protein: CASSLGQATYEQYF. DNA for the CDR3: TGTGCCAGCAGTTTAGGACAGGCCACCTACGAGCAGTACTTC.